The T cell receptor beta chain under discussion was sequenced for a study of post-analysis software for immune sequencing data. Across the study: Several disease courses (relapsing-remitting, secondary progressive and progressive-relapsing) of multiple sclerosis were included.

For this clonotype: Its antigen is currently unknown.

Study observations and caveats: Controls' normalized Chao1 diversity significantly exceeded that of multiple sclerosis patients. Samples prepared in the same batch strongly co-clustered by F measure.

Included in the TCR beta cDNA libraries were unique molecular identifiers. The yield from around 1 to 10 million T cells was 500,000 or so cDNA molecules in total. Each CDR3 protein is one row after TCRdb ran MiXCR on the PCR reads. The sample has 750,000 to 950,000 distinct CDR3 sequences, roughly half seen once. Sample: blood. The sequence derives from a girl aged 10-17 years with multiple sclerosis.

The chain's CDR3 is CSVARILASYNEQFF. CDR3 DNA sequence: TGCAGCGTTGCAAGAATATTAGCGTCGTACAATGAGCAGTTCTTC. The rearrangement joins TRBV29-1 to TRBJ2-1, with D possibly TRBD2 on 5 matching bases. CDR3 length: 15 amino acids. V gave up 4 bases and J gave up 4 bases, with 17 bases separating them. CDR1 and CDR2 from the germline V gene are SQVTM and ANQGSEA.